The text below deals with one T cell receptor beta chain. Libraries were prepared by immunoSEQ multiplex PCR; TCRdb keeps only in-frame clonotypes and omits some of them. The repertoire consists of tens of thousands of clones, with 82% occurring once and the leading ten covering approximately 19%. This specimen comes from a study of blood T cell repertoires in COVID-19. The sequenced sample consisted of peripheral blood. This TCR came from a human donor in a cohort sampled during active COVID-19.

The CDR3 is CASSFGPQTRGYTEAFF. Written as DNA, the CDR3 is TGTGCCAGCAGTTTCGGTCCCCAAACCCGGGGGTACACTGAAGCTTTCTTT. This chain joins TRBV6-2 or TRBV6-3 and TRBJ1-1; tentative D call: TRBD1 (5 bases). The germline CDR1 and CDR2 sequences are MNHEY and SVGEGT. V was trimmed by 4 bases and J by 3 bases, leaving 21 bases between them. The CDR3 loop spans 17 amino acids.